Below, 19 T cell receptor beta chains from the same sample are listed, as sequenced in a study of blood T cell repertoires in COVID-19. Method: immunoSEQ multiplex PCR; TCRdb's copy keeps in-frame clones and lacks some. The data contain over 150,000 clones, about 80% of them singletons. Material: PBMCs or T cells enriched from blood (not recorded which). The receptors shown here come from a man aged 50 to 60 who had recovered from COVID-19.

The rearrangement joins TRBV7-9 to TRBJ2-1; D call uncertain. Germline CDR1 and CDR2: SEHNR and FQNEAQ (reference sequence). The CDR3 contains 16 residues. The V end lost 0 bases, the J end lost 2 bases, and 11 bases lay between the germline ends. The CDR3 nucleotides read TGTGCCAGCAGCTTAGCGGGCACCTTAACCTACAATGAGCAGTTCTTC. Protein product: CASSLAGTLTYNEQFF.

The genes are TRBV19 and TRBJ1-1, with 7 bases lining up with TRBD1. This CDR3 contains 15 residues. The V and J ends lost 5 bases and 1 base, in that order; junction bases with no gene match: 7. Germline lookup yields CDR1 LNHDA and CDR2 SQIVND (reference sequence). CDR3 DNA: TGTGCCAGTAGTGCCCGACAGGGCACGAACACTGAAGCTTTCTTT. It is translated as CASSARQGTNTEAFF. The full variable domain, in which reference TRBV19 and TRBJ1-1 provide the parts outside the CDR3, is DGGITQSPKYLFRKEGQNVTLSCEQNLNHDAMYWYRQDPGQGLRLIYYSQIVNDFQKGDIAEGYSVSREKKESFPLTVTSAQKNPTAFYLCASSARQGTNTEAFFGQGTRLTVV.

This chain joins TRBV5-4 and TRBJ2-1; tentative D call: TRBD2 (6 bases). Germline CDR1 is SGHNT and CDR2 is YYREEE (reference sequence). V was shortened by 0 bases and J by 4 bases, with 17 bases between the two germline ends. The CDR3 loop spans 17 amino acids. The CDR3 DNA reads as TGTGCCAGCAGCTTGGGGCCGGGCCAGGGAGGTTACAATGAGCAGTTCTTC. The encoded protein is CASSLGPGQGGYNEQFF. Full variable domain (remainder filled in from reference TRBV5-4 and TRBJ2-1): ETGVTQSPTHLIKTRGQQVTLRCSSQSGHNTVSWYQQALGQGPQFIFQYYREEENGRGNFPPRFSGLQFPNYSSELNVNALELDDSALYLCASSLGPGQGGYNEQFFGPGTRLTVL.

The CDR3 DNA reads as TGTGCCAGCAGTTCGGGACTAGCGGTCCTCACCGGGGAGCTGTTTTTT. It encodes CASSSGLAVLTGELFF. The rearrangement joins TRBV6-2 or TRBV6-3 to TRBJ2-2; 11 positions match TRBD2. The CDR3 is made up of 16 amino acids. Losses at the gene ends were 4 bases for V and 4 bases for J; bases not matched to a gene: 5. Germline CDR1 reads MNHEY; CDR2 reads SVGEGT.

The chain combines TRBV5-4 with TRBJ2-7, with 11 bases matching TRBD1. The CDR3 covers 16 residues. Germline CDR1 SGHNT, CDR2 YYREEE (reference sequence). V was clipped by 5 bases and J by 5 bases; unmatched bases: 12. CDR3 nucleotide sequence: TGTGCCAGCAGGATGCCGCCGGGACAGGGGGTCGACGAGCAGTACTTC. As protein: CASRMPPGQGVDEQYF. Supplemented by reference TRBV5-4 and TRBJ2-7, the full variable domain reads ETGVTQSPTHLIKTRGQQVTLRCSSQSGHNTVSWYQQALGQGPQFIFQYYREEENGRGNFPPRFSGLQFPNYSSELNVNALELDDSALYLCASRMPPGQGVDEQYFGPGTRLTVT.

Regarding this clone: An end of the junction does not agree with germline; a read error may underlie this. The rearrangement uses TRBV20-1 and TRBJ1-2; D perhaps matches TRBD1 (6 bases). The CDR3 extends over 11 amino acids. Germline V gives CDR1 DFQATT, CDR2 SNEGSKA (reference sequence). CDR3 bases: TGCAGTGCTAGAGATCCTTTGGACAGTCTCTTC. Translation: CSARDPLDSLF.

The chain carries TRBV5-1 and TRBJ2-5, with TRBD2 identical over 12 bases. Trimming took 0 bases from V and 5 from J; bases not matched to a gene: 5. Germline V lookup: CDR1 SGHRS, CDR2 YFSETQ. This CDR3 region has 16 residues. The CDR3 protein is CASSLGLAGGQETQYF. The CDR3 coding sequence is TGCGCCAGCAGCTTGGGGCTAGCGGGGGGGCAGGAGACCCAGTACTTC.

The genes are TRBV18 and TRBJ1-6; D is unclear. Germline loops: CDR1 KGHSH, CDR2 LQKENI. The V gene lost 3 bases and the J gene lost 9 bases, with 6 bases spanning the gap. CDR3 size: 12 residues. CDR3 amino acids: CASSPAGSPLHF. CDR3 in DNA: TGTGCCAGCTCACCTGCGGGTTCACCCCTCCACTTT.

This clone was found many times. The rearrangement links TRBV6-5 to TRBJ1-5; D may be TRBD1 (5 bases). Per germline, CDR1 MNHEY and CDR2 SVGAGI. The CDR3 covers 15 residues. Trimming pared 5 bases from V and 9 bases from J, leaving 20 bases between. The CDR3 here is CASSPDRARQGPQHF. The CDR3 DNA reads TGTGCCAGCAGTCCGGACCGGGCCAGGCAGGGGCCCCAGCATTTT.

The J gene is TRBJ2-2, the V gene TRBV4-1; the D gene is possibly TRBD2 (6 bases). The germline V gene encodes CDR1 MGHRA and CDR2 YSYEKL. The V and J ends lost 8 bases and 1 base respectively, with 14 bases between them. The CDR3 extends over 15 amino acids. The CDR3 DNA sequence: TGCGCCAGCCGACCGGGACTGATGAACACCGGGGAGCTGTTTTTT. Amino acids: CASRPGLMNTGELFF.

The chain couples TRBV18 to TRBJ1-3; D may be TRBD1 (5 bases). The V end was cut by 3 bases, the J end by 0 bases, with 18 bases between. Germline V lookup: CDR1 KGHSH, CDR2 LQKENI. CDR3 size: 18 residues. CDR3 bases: TGTGCCAGCTCACCGATCACAGGTCCCAGAAACTCTGGAAACACCATATATTTT. It translates to CASSPITGPRNSGNTIYF.

The chain has TRBV5-1 and TRBJ2-5, with 9 bases fitting TRBD2. Unmatched junction bases numbered 1, after V lost 4 bases and J lost 3 bases. The germline CDR1 and CDR2 sequences are SGHRS and YFSETQ. The CDR3 is 13 amino acids. The CDR3 DNA reads TGCGCCAGCAGCGTAGCGGGAGAAGAGACCCAGTACTTC. It encodes CASSVAGEETQYF.

This clone was detected only a few times. The sample carries other DNA sequences with the same CDR3. The genes are TRBV5-1 and TRBJ1-2, with D hard to call. Germline lookup yields CDR1 SGHRS and CDR2 YFSETQ. The CDR3 runs 14 residues. V lost 0 bases, J lost 0 bases, and 6 bases lay in between. The CDR3 sequence is CASSLDTANYGYTF. DNA of the CDR3: TGCGCCAGCAGCTTGGATACAGCTAACTATGGCTACACCTTC.

CDR3 sequence reads: CASSLTSGGPIQYF. DNA for the CDR3: TGTGCCAGCAGCTTAACTAGCGGGGGCCCAATTCAGTACTTC. The chain recombines TRBV9 with TRBJ2-4; 11 nucleotides line up with TRBD2. Trimming took 4 bases from V and 10 from J; bases not matched to a gene: 7. Germline V gene data show CDR1 as SGDLS and CDR2 as YYNGEE. The CDR3 is 14 amino acids.

The V and J genes are TRBV25-1 and TRBJ1-4, with D possibly matching TRBD1 (6 bases). This CDR3 comprises 15 residues. Germline-derived CDR1 and CDR2 are MGHDK and SYGVNS. V was cut by 2 bases and J by 5 bases, with 12 bases left in between. The chain's CDR3 is CASSETGQRNEKLFF. For the CDR3, the DNA is TGTGCCAGCAGTGAAACAGGACAGCGGAATGAAAAACTGTTTTTT.

The rearrangement links TRBV25-1 to TRBJ1-6; tentative D call: TRBD1 (5 bases). This CDR3 is built from 16 residues. The V end lost 3 bases, the J end lost 7 bases, and 16 bases lay between the germline ends. Per germline, CDR1 MGHDK and CDR2 SYGVNS. The CDR3 DNA sequence: TGTGCCAGCAGTGACCCGCGGCAGGGAGGGAATTCACCCCTCCACTTT. It translates to CASSDPRQGGNSPLHF.

The chain combines TRBV2 with TRBJ2-7; possibly TRBD2 for D (5 bases). The length of the CDR3 is 13 residues. CDR1 is SNHLY, CDR2 FYNNEI, per germline. V lost 0 bases and J 8 bases, leaving 11 bases between the germline ends. The CDR3 loop is CASSEALKRQQYF. CDR3 coding DNA: TGTGCCAGCAGTGAAGCGCTTAAGCGGCAGCAGTACTTC. Combining the CDR3 with reference TRBV2 and TRBJ2-7 gives the whole variable domain EPEVTQTPSHQVTQMGQEVILRCVPISNHLYFYWYRQILGQKVEFLVSFYNNEISEKSEIFDDQFSVERPDGSNFTLKIRSTKLEDSAMYFCASSEALKRQQYFGPGTRLTVT.

The chain employs TRBV3-1 (or the pseudogene TRBV3-2) and TRBJ1-1, with 7 bases identical to TRBD1. Unmatched junction bases numbered 3, after V lost 4 bases and J lost 1 base. CDR1 is LGHDT and CDR2 is YNNKEL in the germline V gene (reference sequence). This CDR3 region has 14 residues. CDR3 sequence: CASSPNRGNTEAFF. In DNA, the CDR3 is TGTGCCAGCAGCCCAAACAGGGGGAACACTGAAGCTTTCTTT.

The chain links TRBV2 to TRBJ1-5, with 7 bases aligning to TRBD1. V shed 4 bases and J 6 bases; nucleotides not matched to a gene: 3. Germline lookup yields CDR1 SNHLY and CDR2 FYNNEI. The CDR3 contains 13 residues. In nucleotides, the CDR3 is TGTGCCAGCAGTGGGAGGGGGCCTCAGCCCCAGCATTTT. As protein: CASSGRGPQPQHF.